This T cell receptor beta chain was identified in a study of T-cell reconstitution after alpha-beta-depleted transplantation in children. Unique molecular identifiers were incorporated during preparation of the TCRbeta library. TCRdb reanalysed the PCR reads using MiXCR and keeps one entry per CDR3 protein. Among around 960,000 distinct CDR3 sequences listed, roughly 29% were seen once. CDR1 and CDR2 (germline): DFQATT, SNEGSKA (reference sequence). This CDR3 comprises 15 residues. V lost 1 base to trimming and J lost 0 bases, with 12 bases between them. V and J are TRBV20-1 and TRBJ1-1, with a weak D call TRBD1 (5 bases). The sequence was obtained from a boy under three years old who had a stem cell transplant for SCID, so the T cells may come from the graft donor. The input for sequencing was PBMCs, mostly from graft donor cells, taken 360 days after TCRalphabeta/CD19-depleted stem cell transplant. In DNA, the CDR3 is TGCAGTGCTAGAGTATCGTGGGGGTTGAACACTGAAGCTTTCTTT. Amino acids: CSARVSWGLNTEAFF.